The sequence of this TCR beta chain was determined in a study of blood T cell repertoires in COVID-19. The overall study: Collection of acute and convalescent COVID-19 samples took place in the United States, Italy and Spain. Sources were T cells, B-cell-depleted T cells, or PBMCs; the material itself was cDNA or gDNA.

The Seattle patients joined while their infection was active and were tracked longitudinally afterward. V shed 1 base and J 6 bases; nucleotides not matched to a gene: 10. This CDR3 is built from 16 residues. Germline lookup yields CDR1 KGHDR and CDR2 SFDVKD. In the source study's methods: It was from reference gene primer amplification that nucleated cell counts were estimated. Libraries were prepared by immunoSEQ multiplex PCR; TCRdb keeps only in-frame clonotypes and omits some of them. V and J calls and clone size are given by that table; D and trimming were obtained from the DNA. The sample lists tens of thousands of clones; more than 75% were seen once.

The genes are TRBV24-1 and TRBJ2-7, with 8 bases identical to TRBD1. The clonotype originates from a woman aged 80 or older with COVID-19, enrolled during active disease. The specimen sequenced was peripheral blood. This chain's CDR3 is CATSDLGSGGFSEQYF. CDR3 sequence (DNA): TGTGCCACCAGTGATTTAGGGTCAGGGGGCTTCTCCGAGCAGTACTTC.